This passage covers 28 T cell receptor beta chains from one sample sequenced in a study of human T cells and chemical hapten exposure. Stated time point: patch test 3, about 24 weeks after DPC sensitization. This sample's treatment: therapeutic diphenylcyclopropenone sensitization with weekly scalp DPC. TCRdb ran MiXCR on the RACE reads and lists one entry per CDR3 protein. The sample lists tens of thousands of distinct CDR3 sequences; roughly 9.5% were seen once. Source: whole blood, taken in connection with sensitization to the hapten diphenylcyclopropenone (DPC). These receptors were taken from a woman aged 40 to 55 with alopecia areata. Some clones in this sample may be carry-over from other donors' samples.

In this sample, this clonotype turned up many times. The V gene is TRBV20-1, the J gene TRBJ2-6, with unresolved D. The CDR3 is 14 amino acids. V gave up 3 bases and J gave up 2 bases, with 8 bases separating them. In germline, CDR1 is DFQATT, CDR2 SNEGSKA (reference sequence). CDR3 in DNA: TGCAGTGCTAGGGCAGTTGCTGGGGCCAACGTCCTGACTTTC. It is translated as CSARAVAGANVLTF.

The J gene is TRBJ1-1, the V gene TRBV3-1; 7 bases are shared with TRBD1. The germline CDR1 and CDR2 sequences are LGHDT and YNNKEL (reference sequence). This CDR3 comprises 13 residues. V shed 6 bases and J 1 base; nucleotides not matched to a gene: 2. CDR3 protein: CASRRTGNTEAFF. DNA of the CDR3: TGTGCCAGCAGACGGACAGGGAACACTGAAGCTTTCTTT.

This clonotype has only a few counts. CDR3 residues: CSAQRDPLDTQYF. The CDR3 DNA reads as TGCAGTGCCCAGAGAGACCCGCTAGATACGCAGTATTTT. The chain combines TRBV20-1 with TRBJ2-3; D ambiguous. V was cut by 6 bases and J by 5 bases, with 15 bases left in between. The CDR3 totals 13 residues. Germline CDR1 reads DFQATT; CDR2 reads SNEGSKA (reference sequence).

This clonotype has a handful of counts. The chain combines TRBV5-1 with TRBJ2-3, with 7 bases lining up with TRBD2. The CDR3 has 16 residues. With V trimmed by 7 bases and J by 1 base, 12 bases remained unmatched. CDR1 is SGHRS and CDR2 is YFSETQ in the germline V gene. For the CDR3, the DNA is TGCGCCAGCCACTCCTCCGGCGGGGGTCGCACAGATACGCAGTATTTT. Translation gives CASHSSGGGRTDTQYF.

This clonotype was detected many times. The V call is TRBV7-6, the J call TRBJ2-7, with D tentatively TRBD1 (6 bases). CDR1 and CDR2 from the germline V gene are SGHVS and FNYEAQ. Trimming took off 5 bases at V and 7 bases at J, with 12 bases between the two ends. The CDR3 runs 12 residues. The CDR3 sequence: CASSRQGREQYF. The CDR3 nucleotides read TGTGCCAGCAGCCGTCAGGGGAGAGAGCAGTACTTC.

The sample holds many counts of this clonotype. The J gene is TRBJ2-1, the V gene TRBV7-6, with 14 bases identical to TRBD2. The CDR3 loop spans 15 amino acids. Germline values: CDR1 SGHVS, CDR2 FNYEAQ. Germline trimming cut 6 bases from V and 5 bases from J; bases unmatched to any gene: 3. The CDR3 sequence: CASRGGLAGDNEQFF. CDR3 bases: TGTGCCAGCAGAGGGGGACTAGCGGGGGACAATGAGCAGTTCTTC. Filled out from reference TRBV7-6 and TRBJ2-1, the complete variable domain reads GAGVSQSPRYKVTKRGQDVALRCDPISGHVSLYWYRQALGQGPEFLTYFNYEAQQDKSGLPNDRFSAERPEGSISTLTIQRTEQRDSAMYRCASRGGLAGDNEQFFGPGTRLTVL.

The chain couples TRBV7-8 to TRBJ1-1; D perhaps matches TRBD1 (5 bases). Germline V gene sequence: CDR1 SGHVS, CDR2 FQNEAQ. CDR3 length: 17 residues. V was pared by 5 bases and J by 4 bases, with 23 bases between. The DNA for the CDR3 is TGTGCCAGCAGCCCCCAGGGAGCCGCCCTATCTAGCACTGAAGCTTTCTTT. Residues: CASSPQGAALSSTEAFF.

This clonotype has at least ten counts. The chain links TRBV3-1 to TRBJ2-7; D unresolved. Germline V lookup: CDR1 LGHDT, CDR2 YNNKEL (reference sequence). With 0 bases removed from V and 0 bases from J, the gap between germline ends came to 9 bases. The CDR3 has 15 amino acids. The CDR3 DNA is TGTGCCAGCAGCCAAGACACCTCCTTCTCCTACGAGCAGTACTTC. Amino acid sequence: CASSQDTSFSYEQYF.

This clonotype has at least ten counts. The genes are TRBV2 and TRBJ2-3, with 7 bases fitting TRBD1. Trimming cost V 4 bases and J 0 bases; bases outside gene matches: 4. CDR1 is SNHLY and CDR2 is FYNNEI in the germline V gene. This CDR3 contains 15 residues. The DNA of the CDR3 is TGTGCCAGCAGTGCCGGGACAGCTAGCACAGATACGCAGTATTTT. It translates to CASSAGTASTDTQYF.

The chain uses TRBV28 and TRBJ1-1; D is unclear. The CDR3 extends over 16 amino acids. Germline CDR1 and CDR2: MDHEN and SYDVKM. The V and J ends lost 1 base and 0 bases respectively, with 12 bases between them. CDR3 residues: CASSLYGRDMNTEAFF. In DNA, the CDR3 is TGTGCCAGCAGTTTATATGGGCGAGACATGAACACTGAAGCTTTCTTT.

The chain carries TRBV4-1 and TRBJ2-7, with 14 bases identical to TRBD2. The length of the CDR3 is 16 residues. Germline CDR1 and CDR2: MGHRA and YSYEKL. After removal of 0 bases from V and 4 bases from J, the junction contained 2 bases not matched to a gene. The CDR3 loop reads CASSQEGTSGGYEQYF. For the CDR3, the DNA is TGCGCCAGCAGCCAAGAAGGGACTAGCGGGGGTTACGAGCAGTACTTC.

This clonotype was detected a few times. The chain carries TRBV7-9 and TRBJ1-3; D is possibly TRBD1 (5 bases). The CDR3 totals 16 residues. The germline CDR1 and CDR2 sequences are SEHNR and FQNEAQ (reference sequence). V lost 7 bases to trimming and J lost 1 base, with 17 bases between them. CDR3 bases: TGTGCCAGCATCTTCTCAGGGAAAAGGTCTGGAAACACCATATATTTT. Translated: CASIFSGKRSGNTIYF.

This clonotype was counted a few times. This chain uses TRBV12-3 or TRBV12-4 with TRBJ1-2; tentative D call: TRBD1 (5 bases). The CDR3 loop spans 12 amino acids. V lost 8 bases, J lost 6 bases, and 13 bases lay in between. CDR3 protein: CASLTGYDGYTF. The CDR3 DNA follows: TGTGCCAGCCTAACAGGTTATGATGGCTACACCTTC.

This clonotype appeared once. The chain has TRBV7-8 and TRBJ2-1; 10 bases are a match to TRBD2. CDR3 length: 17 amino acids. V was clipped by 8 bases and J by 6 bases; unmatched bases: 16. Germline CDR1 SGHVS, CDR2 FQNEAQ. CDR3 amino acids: CASVPPLRLAGFNEQFF. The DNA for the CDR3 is TGTGCCAGCGTTCCACCCCTTAGACTAGCGGGCTTCAATGAGCAGTTCTTC.

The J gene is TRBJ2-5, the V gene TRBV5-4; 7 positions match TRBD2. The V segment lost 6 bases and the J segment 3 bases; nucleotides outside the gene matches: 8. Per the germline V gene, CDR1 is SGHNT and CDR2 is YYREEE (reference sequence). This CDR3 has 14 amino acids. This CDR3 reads CASTGTSDEETQYF. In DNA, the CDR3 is TGTGCCAGCACCGGAACTAGCGACGAAGAGACCCAGTACTTC. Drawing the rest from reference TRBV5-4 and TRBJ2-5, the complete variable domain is ETGVTQSPTHLIKTRGQQVTLRCSSQSGHNTVSWYQQALGQGPQFIFQYYREEENGRGNFPPRFSGLQFPNYSSELNVNALELDDSALYLCASTGTSDEETQYFGPGTRLLVL.

Here the CDR3 DNA reads TGTGCCAGCAGCCCCTCAACCACAGATACGCAGTATTTT. Translated, it gives CASSPSTTDTQYF. The chain employs TRBV7-8 and TRBJ2-3; D ambiguous. V shed 5 bases and J shed 2 bases, with 8 bases lying between them. In germline, CDR1 is SGHVS, CDR2 FQNEAQ. The CDR3 consists of 13 residues.

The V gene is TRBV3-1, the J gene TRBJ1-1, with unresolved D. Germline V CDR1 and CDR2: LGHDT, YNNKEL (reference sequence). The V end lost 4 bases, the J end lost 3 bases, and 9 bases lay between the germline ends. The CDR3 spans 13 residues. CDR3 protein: CASSLGRDTEAFF. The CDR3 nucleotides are TGTGCCAGCAGCCTAGGACGGGACACTGAAGCTTTCTTT.

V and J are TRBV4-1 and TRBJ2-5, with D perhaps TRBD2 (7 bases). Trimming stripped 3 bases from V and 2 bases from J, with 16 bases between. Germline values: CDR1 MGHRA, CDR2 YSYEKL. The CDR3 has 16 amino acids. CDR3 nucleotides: TGCGCCAGCAGCCATGAGGGGGGAGGGGTACAAGAGACCCAGTACTTC. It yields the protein CASSHEGGGVQETQYF.

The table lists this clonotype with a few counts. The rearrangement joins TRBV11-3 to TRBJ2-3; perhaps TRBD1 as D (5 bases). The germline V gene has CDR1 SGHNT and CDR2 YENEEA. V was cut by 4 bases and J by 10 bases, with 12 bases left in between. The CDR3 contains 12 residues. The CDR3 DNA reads TGTGCCAGCAGCTCCCCCCTGGGGCCGCAGTATTTT. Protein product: CASSSPLGPQYF.

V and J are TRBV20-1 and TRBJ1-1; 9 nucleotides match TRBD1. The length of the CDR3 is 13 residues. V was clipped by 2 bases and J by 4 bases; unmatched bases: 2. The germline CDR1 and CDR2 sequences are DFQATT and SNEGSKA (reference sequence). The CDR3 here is CSARRQGGTEAFF. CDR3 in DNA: TGCAGTGCTAGAAGACAGGGGGGCACTGAAGCTTTCTTT.

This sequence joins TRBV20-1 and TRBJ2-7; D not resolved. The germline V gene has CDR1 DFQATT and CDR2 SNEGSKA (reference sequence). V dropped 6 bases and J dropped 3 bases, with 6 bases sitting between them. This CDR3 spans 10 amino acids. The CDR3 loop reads CSAANYEQYF. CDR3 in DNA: TGCAGTGCCGCTAACTACGAGCAGTACTTC.

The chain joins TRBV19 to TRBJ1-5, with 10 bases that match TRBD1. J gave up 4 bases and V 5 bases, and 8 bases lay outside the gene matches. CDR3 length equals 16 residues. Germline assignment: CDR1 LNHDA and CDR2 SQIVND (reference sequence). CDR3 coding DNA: TGTGCCAGTAGTCCCCCGGGGGACAGGGGTAATCAGCCCCAGCATTTT. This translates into CASSPPGDRGNQPQHF.

This chain's CDR3 is CASSLSTDGLGDFF. CDR3 coding DNA: TGTGCCAGCAGCTTATCGACGGACGGCCTAGGGGATTTCTTC. The V gene is TRBV7-6, the J gene TRBJ2-1, with D perhaps matching TRBD1 (5 bases). V shed 2 bases and J shed 16 bases, with 21 bases lying between them. This CDR3 has 14 residues. Germline V lookup: CDR1 SGHVS, CDR2 FNYEAQ.

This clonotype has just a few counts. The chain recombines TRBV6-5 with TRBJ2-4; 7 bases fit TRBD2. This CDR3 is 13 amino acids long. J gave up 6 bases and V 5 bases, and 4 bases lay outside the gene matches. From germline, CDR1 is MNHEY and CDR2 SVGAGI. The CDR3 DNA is TGTGCCAGCAGTGGGACTACACGAAACATTCAGTACTTC. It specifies CASSGTTRNIQYF.

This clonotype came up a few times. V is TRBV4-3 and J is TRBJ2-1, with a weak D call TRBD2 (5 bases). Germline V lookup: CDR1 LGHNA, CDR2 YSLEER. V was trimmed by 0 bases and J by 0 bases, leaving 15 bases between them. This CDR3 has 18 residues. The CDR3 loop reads CASSQEGLTLGSYNEQFF. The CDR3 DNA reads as TGCGCCAGCAGCCAAGAGGGCCTAACACTAGGCTCCTACAATGAGCAGTTCTTC.

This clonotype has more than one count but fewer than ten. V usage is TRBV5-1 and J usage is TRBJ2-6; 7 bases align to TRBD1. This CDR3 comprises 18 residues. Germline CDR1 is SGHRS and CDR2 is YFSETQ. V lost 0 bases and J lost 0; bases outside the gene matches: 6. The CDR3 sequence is CASSLAGTANSGANVLTF. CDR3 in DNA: TGCGCCAGCAGCTTGGCCGGGACAGCCAACTCTGGGGCCAACGTCCTGACTTTC.

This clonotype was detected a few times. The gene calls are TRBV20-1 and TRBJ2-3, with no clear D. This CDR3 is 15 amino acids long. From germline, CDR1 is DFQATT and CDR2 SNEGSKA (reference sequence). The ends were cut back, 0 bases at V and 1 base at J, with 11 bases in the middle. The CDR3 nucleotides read TGCAGTGCTAGAGATGCCTCGGATCGCACAGATACGCAGTATTTT. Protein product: CSARDASDRTDTQYF.

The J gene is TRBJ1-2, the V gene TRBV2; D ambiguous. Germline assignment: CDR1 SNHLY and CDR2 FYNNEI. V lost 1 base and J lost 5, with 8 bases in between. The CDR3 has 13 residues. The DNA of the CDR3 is TGTGCCAGCAGTGAAGGCCGGATTTATGGCTACACCTTC. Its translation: CASSEGRIYGYTF.